This entry describes one TCR beta chain. This clonotype has a count of ten or more. Its target antigen remains unknown. Within one base of it there is no much larger clone, and no base qualities were kept. The TCR beta CDR3 regions were amplified from the RNA transcripts. For the first round of RT-PCR on the TCR CDR3, the HTBI primer set was used together with the Qiagen OneStep RT-PCR kit. Libraries were constructed in a second round of multiplex PCR, after which size selection and purification were performed. Libraries were sequenced paired-end with 100 bp reads on an Illumina HiSeq2000. Per the source publication's procedure: SOAPnuke was used to process the raw data, removing reads that contained adapters or uncalled bases, had a mean Phred below 15, or lacked an exact match to the constant primer or identifier. COPE v1.2.5 was used to merge the high-quality paired reads, and each unique nucleotide sequence was defined as a clonotype. MiTCR v1.1 was used to align the clonotypes against IMGT TRBV, TRBD and TRBJ reference segments. Only V-J combinations with frequency above 0.0001, covering 99% to 99.2% of repertoires, were analysed. The TCS score was defined as the ratio of F50 (clonal expansion) to E x V (chaos), calculated using BLOSUM62-based TCRdist between CDR3 peptides within each V-J. Welch's t-statistics and random forest reduced roughly 530 V-J features to fewer than 15, which were used in a naive Bayes classifier (R e1071). The raw public reads went through TCRdb reprocessing: fastp at Q25, MiXCR clone calling, in-frame beta chains kept. Entries that share a CDR3 protein sequence are merged under the most common genes and DNA. The V and J calls and clone size come from TCRdb's table, not from the authors' own analysis. Recorded for this sample are more than 500,000 distinct CDR3 sequences; 15% to 20% of them occurred a single time. The top ten hold around 3.9% of the sample.

This specimen comes from a study of T cells in Graves' hyperthyroidism and ophthalmopathy (dated by TCRdb to the late 2010s). Looking at the study overall: Peripheral blood samples were taken at initial diagnosis, before any treatment was given. The paper describes TCR Vbeta CDR3 sequencing of 130 to 150 peripheral blood samples, made up of 43 ophthalmopathy patients, around 73 hyperthyroidism patients and roughly 17 progressor patients. After sampling, hyperthyroidism patients received methimazole starting at 30 mg daily, and ophthalmopathy patients received high-dose intravenous methylprednisolone. Prospective prediction of ophthalmopathy was tested in an independent validation cohort consisting of 18 to 20 hyperthyroidism patients and around 16 patients who later progressed to ophthalmopathy. A discovery cohort of roughly 96 patients, approximately 45 with Graves' ophthalmopathy and more than 55 with stable Graves' hyperthyroidism, was used to find distinguishing TCR V-J signatures. The approximately 98 discovery patients were randomly divided into training and test sets at a 7:3 ratio. The study also compared thyroid tissue and blood T-cell repertoires from more than 5 Graves' hyperthyroidism patients. Paper-wide results and their limitations: During validation, the model predicted progression to ophthalmopathy a median of approximately 7 months ahead of onset, with more than 55% sensitivity and almost 75% specificity. Sample size was not statistically predetermined, and blinding of investigators to group allocation was not performed. Most expanded thyroid clonotypes (frequency above 0.001) were also detected in blood, suggesting blood repertoires may reflect thyroid immune responses. Ophthalmopathy was separated from stable hyperthyroidism by a 13 V-J signature model, with approximately 90% sensitivity and just over 81% specificity obtained in cross-validation and 80%/75% obtained in testing.

V sheds 8 bases and J sheds 0 bases, leaving 14 bases between their ends. Via the germline V gene, CDR1 is SGHTA and CDR2 FQGNSA. The CDR3 numbers 16 residues from cysteine through phenylalanine. Here the CDR3 DNA is all that survives: 48 bases in frame from base 1. Graves' hyperthyroidism was defined as stable when no progression to ophthalmopathy occurred over 18 months of follow-up. Hyperthyroidism patients were newly diagnosed, with disease duration under 2 months, and aged 18 to 65 years. Patients with uncontrolled infections, other autoimmune diseases, pregnancy or lactation were excluded. Clinical symptoms, serum thyroxine and TRAb, thyroid ultrasound, and orbital computed tomography formed the basis for the diagnoses. Ficoll-Paque density gradient centrifugation was used to isolate PBMCs from approximately 10 ml of fresh peripheral blood. Trizol reagent was used to extract total RNA, and RNA quality was then checked on an Agilent 2100 Bioanalyzer.

The V and J segments used are TRBV7-2 and TRBJ2-6, with the D call perhaps TRBD1 or TRBD2, each one matching 5 bases. Input material: blood. This receptor was obtained from a woman younger than 45 with Graves' hyperthyroidism. The DNA reads as follows: TGTGCCAGCGAGGTGGGACCATACTCTGGGGCCAACGTCCTGACTTTC. This codes for CASEVGPYSGANVLTF.